This TCR beta chain was documented in a study of cytotoxic CD8 clonotypes in ibrutinib-treated CLL. V was pared by 4 bases and J by 0 bases, with 14 bases between. This CDR3 spans 15 amino acids. Per the germline V gene, CDR1 is SGHDT and CDR2 is YYEEEE. TCRdb's table, derived via immunoSEQ multiplex PCR, lists solely in-frame clones and lacks some. The top ten clones hold 6.5% to 8.5% of a sample with approximately 300,000 clones, almost 80% of them seen once. Sequencing used PBMCs, obtained before ibrutinib treatment. The sequence was collected from a human donor with chronic lymphocytic leukemia. This chain connects TRBV5-6 to TRBJ2-7; tentative D call: TRBD1 (5 bases). The CDR3: CASSTEEGASYEQYF. The CDR3, as DNA: TGTGCCAGCAGCACCGAGGAAGGGGCCTCCTACGAGCAGTACTTC.